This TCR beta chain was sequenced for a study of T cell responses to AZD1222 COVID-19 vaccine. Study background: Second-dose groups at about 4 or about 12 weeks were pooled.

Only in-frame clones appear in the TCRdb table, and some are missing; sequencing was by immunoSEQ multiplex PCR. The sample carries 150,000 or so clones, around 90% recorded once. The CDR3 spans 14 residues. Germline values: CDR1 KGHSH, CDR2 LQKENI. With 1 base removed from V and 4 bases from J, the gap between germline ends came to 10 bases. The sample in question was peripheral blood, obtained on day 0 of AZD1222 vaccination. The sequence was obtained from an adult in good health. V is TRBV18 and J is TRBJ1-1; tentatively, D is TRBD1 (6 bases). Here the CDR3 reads CASSPQGVSTEAFF. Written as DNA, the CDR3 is TGTGCCAGCTCACCACAGGGGGTGAGCACTGAAGCTTTCTTT.